This T cell receptor beta chain was documented in a study of CD8+CD57+ T cells in acquired aplastic anemia. Deletions cut 1 base from V and 0 bases from J, with 10 bases between. This CDR3 is built from 16 residues. From germline, CDR1 is SGHTA and CDR2 FQGTGA. For CDR3 and TCR beta VDJ profiling, genomic DNA was the template used. Via MiXCR, TCRdb re-called the reads, giving one row per CDR3 protein. The sample holds some 170,000 distinct CDR3 sequences, 70% to 75% seen once. Sequenced patients had shown CD8+CD57+ cell expansion by flow cytometry. V gene TRBV7-3 combines with J gene TRBJ2-1; D might be TRBD1 or TRBD2, each matching 5 bases. This sequence was found in a human donor with aplastic anemia. Specimen: sorted CD4+, CD8+, or CD8+CD57+ T cells (not recorded which) from PBMCs. The CDR3 loop is CASSLKAGSSYNEQFF. CDR3 coding DNA: TGTGCCAGCAGCTTAAAGGCAGGGAGCTCCTACAATGAGCAGTTCTTC.